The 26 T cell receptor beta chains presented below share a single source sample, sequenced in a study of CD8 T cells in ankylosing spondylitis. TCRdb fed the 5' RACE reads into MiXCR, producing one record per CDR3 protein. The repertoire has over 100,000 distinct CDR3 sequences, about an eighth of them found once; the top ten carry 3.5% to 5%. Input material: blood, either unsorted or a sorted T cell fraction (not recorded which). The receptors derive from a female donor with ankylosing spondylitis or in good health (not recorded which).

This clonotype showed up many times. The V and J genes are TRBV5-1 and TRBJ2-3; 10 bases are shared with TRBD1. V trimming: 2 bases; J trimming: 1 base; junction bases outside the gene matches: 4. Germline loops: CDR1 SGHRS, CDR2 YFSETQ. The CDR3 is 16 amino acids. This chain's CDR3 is CASSFRDRGRTDTQYF. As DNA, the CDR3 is TGCGCCAGCAGCTTCCGGGACAGGGGCCGCACAGATACGCAGTATTTT.

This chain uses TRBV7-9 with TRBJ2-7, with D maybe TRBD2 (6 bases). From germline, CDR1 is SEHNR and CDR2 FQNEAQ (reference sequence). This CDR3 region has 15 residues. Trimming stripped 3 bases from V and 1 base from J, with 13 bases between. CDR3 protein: CASSFVWGGSYEQYF. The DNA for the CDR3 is TGTGCCAGCAGCTTTGTGTGGGGAGGTTCCTACGAGCAGTACTTC.

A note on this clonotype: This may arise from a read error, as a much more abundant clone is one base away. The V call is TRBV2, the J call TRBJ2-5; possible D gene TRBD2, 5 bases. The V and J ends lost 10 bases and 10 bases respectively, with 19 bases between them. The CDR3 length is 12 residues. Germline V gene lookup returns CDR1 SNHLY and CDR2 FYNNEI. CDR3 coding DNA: TGTGCCACCAAACCTCAGGACTCGATCCAGTACTTC. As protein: CATKPQDSIQYF. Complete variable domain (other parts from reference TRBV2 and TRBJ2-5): EPEVTQTPSHQVTQMGQEVILRCVPISNHLYFYWYRQILGQKVEFLVSFYNNEISEKSEIFDDQFSVERPDGSNFTLKIRSTKLEDSAMYFCATKPQDSIQYFGPGTRLLVL.

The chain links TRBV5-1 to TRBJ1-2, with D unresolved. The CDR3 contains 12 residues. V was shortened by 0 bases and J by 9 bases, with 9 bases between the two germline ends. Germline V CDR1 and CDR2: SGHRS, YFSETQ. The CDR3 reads CASSLEAGSYTF. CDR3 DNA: TGCGCCAGCAGCTTGGAGGCGGGGAGCTACACCTTC.

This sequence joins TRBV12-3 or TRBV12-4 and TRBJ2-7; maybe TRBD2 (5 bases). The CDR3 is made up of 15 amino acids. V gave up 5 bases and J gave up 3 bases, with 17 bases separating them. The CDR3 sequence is CASSPPSRPNYEQYF. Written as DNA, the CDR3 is TGTGCCAGCAGTCCCCCTAGCCGGCCCAACTACGAGCAGTACTTC.

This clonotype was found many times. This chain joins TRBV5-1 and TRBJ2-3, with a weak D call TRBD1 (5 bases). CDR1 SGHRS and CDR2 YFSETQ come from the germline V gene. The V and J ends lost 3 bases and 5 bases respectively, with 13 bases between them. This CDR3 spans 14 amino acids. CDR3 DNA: TGCGCCAGCAGCTCGGGCAGGGAAGGAGATACGCAGTATTTT. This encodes CASSSGREGDTQYF. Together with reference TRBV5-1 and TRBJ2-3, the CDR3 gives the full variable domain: KAGVTQTPRYLIKTRGQQVTLSCSPISGHRSVSWYQQTPGQGLQFLFEYFSETQRNKGNFPGRFSGRQFSNSRSEMNVSTLELGDSALYLCASSSGREGDTQYFGPGTRLTVL.

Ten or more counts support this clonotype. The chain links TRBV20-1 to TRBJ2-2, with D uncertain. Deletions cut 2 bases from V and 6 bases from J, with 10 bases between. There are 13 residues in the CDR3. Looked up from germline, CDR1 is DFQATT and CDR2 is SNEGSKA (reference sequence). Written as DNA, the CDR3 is TGCAGTGCTAGAATCTGGTCTGCCGGGGAGCTGTTTTTT. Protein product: CSARIWSAGELFF.

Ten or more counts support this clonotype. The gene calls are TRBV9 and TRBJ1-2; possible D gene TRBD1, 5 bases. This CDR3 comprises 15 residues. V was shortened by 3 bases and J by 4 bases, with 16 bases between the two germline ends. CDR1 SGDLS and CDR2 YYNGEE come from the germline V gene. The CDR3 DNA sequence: TGTGCCAGCAGCGAGGCAGGGACGGGGGTCTATGGCTACACCTTC. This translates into CASSEAGTGVYGYTF.

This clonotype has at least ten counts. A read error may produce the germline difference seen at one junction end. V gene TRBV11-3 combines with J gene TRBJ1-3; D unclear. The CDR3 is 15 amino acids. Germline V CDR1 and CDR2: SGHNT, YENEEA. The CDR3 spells CASSLDRGSGNTIYF. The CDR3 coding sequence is TGCGCCAGCAGCTTGGATAGAGGCTCTGGAAACACCATATATTTT.

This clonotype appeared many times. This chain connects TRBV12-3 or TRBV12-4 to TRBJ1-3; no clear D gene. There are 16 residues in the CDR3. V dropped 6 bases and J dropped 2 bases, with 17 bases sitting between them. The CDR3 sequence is CASSRTLLDPGNTIYF. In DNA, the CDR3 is TGTGCCAGCAGCCGAACCCTCTTGGACCCTGGAAACACCATATATTTT.

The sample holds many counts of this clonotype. Here the CDR3 DNA reads TGCAGTGCTAGTGAAGGGTGGGGTGAGACCCAGTACTTC. Its translation is CSASEGWGETQYF. The rearrangement uses TRBV20-1 and TRBJ2-5; D unresolved. The CDR3 contains 13 residues. CDR1 DFQATT and CDR2 SNEGSKA come from the germline V gene (reference sequence). V was cut by 3 bases and J by 5 bases, with 13 bases left in between.

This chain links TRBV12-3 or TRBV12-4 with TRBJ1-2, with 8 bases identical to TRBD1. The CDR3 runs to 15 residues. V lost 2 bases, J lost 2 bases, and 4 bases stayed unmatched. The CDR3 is CASSLRDRNNYGYTF. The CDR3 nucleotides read TGTGCCAGCAGTTTAAGGGACAGGAACAACTATGGCTACACCTTC.

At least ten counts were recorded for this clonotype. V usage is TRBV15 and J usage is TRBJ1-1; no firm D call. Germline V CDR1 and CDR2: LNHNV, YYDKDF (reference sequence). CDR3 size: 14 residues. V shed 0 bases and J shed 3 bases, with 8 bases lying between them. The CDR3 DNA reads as TGTGCCACCAGCAGAGAATTCCGAGACACTGAAGCTTTCTTT. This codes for CATSREFRDTEAFF.

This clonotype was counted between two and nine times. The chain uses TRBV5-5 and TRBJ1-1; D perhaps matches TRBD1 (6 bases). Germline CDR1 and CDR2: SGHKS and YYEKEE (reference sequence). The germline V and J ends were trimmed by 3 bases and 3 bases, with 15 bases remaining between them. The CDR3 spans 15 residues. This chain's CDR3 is CASSYPGGGYTEAFF. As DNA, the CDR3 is TGTGCCAGCAGCTACCCCGGGGGGGGCTACACTGAAGCTTTCTTT.

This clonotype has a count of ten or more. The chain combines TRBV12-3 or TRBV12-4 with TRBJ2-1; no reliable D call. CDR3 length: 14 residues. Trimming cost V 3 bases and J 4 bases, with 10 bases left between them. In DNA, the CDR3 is TGTGCCAGCAGTTTGTTAGCATTATACAATGAGCAGTTCTTC. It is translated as CASSLLALYNEQFF.

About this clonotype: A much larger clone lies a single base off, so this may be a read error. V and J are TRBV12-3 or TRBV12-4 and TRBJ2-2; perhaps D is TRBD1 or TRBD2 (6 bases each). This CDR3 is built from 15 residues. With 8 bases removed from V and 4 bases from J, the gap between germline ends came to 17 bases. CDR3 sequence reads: CASESQGGSTGELFF. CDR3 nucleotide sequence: TGTGCCAGCGAGTCACAGGGAGGCAGCACCGGGGAGCTGTTTTTT.

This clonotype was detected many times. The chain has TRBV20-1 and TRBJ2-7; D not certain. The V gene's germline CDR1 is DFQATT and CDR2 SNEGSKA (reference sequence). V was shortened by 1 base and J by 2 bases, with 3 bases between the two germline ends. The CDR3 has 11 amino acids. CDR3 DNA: TGCAGTGCTAGAGGGGCCTACGAGCAGTACTTC. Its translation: CSARGAYEQYF.

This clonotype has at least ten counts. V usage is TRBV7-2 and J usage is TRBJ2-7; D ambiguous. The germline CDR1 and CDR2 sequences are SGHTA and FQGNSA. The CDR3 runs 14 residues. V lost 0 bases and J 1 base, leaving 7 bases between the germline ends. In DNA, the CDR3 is TGTGCCAGCAGCTTAGCGCAGGTGTCCTACGAGCAGTACTTC. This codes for CASSLAQVSYEQYF. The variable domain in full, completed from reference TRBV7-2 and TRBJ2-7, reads GAGVSQSPSNKVTEKGKDVELRCDPISGHTALYWYRQSLGQGLEFLIYFQGNSAPDKSGLPSDRFSAERTGGSVSTLTIQRTQQEDSAVYLCASSLAQVSYEQYFGPGTRLTVT.

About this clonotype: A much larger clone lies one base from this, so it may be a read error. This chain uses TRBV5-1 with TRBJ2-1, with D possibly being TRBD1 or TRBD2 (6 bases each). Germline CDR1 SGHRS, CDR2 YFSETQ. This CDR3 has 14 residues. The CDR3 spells CVSTSGRGGDEQFF. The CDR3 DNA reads TGCGTCAGCACCTCAGGCAGGGGAGGCGATGAGCAGTTCTTC.

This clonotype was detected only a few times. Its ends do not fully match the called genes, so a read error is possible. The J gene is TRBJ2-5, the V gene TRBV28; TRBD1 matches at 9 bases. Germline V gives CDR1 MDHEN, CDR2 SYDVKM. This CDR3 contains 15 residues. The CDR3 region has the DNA TGTGCCGGCAGTACAGGGGGCGCGGTCCAAGAGACCCAGTACTTC. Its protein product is CAGSTGGAVQETQYF.

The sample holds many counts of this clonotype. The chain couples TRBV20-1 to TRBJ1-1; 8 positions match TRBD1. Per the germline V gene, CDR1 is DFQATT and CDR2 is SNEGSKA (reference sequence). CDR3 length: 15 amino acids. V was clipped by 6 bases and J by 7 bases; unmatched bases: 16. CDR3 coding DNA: TGCAGTGCGAGCGGGACAGGCACCCCTCTCGTTGAAGCTTTCTTT. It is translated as CSASGTGTPLVEAFF.

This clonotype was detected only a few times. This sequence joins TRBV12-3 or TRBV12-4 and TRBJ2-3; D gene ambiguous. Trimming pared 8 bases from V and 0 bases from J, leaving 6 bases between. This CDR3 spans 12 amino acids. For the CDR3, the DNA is TGTGCCAGCTCCTGGAGCACAGATACGCAGTATTTT. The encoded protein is CASSWSTDTQYF.

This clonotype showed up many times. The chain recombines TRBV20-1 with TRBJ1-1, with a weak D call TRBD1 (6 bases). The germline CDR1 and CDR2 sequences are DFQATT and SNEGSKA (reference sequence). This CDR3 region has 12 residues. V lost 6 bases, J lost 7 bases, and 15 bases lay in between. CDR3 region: CSATSGTLEAFF. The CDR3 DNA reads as TGCAGTGCCACAAGCGGGACACTTGAAGCTTTCTTT.

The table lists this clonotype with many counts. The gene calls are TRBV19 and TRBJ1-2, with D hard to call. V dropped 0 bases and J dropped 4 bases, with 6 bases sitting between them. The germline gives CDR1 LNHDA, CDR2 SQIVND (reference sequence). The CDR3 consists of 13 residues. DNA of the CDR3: TGTGCCAGTAGTATAGAGGCCTCCTATGGCTACACCTTC. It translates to CASSIEASYGYTF.

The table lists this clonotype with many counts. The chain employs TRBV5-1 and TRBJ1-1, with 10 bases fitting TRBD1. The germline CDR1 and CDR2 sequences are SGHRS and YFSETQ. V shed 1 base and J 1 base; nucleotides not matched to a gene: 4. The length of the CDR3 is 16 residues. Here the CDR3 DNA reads TGCGCCAGCAGCTTGAGATGGGACAGGGGGAACACTGAAGCTTTCTTT. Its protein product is CASSLRWDRGNTEAFF.

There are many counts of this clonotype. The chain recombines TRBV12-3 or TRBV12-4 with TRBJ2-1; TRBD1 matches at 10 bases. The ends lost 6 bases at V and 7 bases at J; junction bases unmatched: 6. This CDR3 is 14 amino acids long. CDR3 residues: CASRSGQGGNEQFF. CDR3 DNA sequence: TGTGCCAGCAGATCAGGACAGGGGGGGAATGAGCAGTTCTTC.